This T cell receptor beta chain was recovered during a study of blood T cell repertoires in COVID-19. Study as a whole: Samples of COVID-19 (acute and convalescent) were obtained from the United States, Italy and Spain.

Those enrolled, adults aged about 18 to 95 years, came from around 24 US areas. Participants were placed into cohorts based on the clinical history they reported. The CDR3 totals 16 residues. Germline CDR1 is MGHRA and CDR2 is YSYEKL. V shed 3 bases, J shed 3 bases, and the junction held 9 bases outside the gene matches. Authors' methods: Amplification from reference gene primers served as the basis for estimated nucleated cell counts. Measured with immunoSEQ multiplex PCR; TCRdb has only the in-frame clones, and not every one. Clonal size and the V and J genes are those of that table, whereas D and trimming came from the DNA. This sample has more than 350,000 clones; roughly 88% occur once, and the top ten carry 1.4%.

The source is a woman in her late teens or twenties who had been exposed to COVID-19. The chain employs TRBV4-1 and TRBJ2-5, with 8 bases matching TRBD2. The sequenced sample consisted of PBMCs or T cells enriched from blood (not recorded which). CDR3 protein: CASSQPRGAGEETQYF. CDR3 DNA: TGCGCCAGCAGCCAGCCCCGGGGAGCGGGGGAAGAGACCCAGTACTTC.